This is a list of T cell receptor beta chains from one sample in a study of cytomegalovirus exposure and HLA in healthy donors. The protocol was immunoSEQ multiplex PCR, while the TCRdb copy is restricted to in-frame clones and leaves out a portion. In the table there are roughly 250,000 clones, 85% to 90% of which are singletons. Source material: PBMCs. The source of these receptors is a man aged 18-30 years in good health and CMV-seronegative. Both conserved end residues are part of each CDR3. D genes are given only for firm matches. Only part of the rows carry a size: once, few, many, or a class if the clone is expanded.

D gene: TRBD1; V gene: TRBV14; clone size: -; CDR3 length: 15; J gene: TRBJ1-2; CDR3 protein: CASSQLTGTGNGYTF; CDR3 DNA: TGTGCCAGCAGCCAACTAACCGGGACAGGGAATGGCTACACCTTC
D gene: -; V gene: TRBV6-1; clone size: -; CDR3 length: 15; J gene: TRBJ1-3; CDR3 protein: CASSAGGSSGNTIYF; CDR3 DNA: TGTGCCAGCAGTGCAGGAGGTAGCTCTGGAAACACCATATATTTT
D gene: TRBD1; V gene: TRBV6-1; clone size: -; CDR3 length: 13; J gene: TRBJ1-5; CDR3 protein: CASRGQVDQPQHF; CDR3 DNA: TGTGCCAGTCGAGGACAGGTTGATCAGCCCCAGCATTTT
D gene: -; V gene: TRBV11-3; clone size: -; CDR3 length: 12; J gene: TRBJ2-7; CDR3 protein: CASSLTGDEQYF; CDR3 DNA: TGTGCCAGCAGCTTAACCGGGGACGAGCAGTACTTC
D gene: TRBD2; V gene: TRBV9; clone size: -; CDR3 length: 17; J gene: TRBJ2-7; CDR3 protein: CASSVGGLADYSYEQYF; CDR3 DNA: TGTGCCAGCAGCGTAGGTGGACTAGCGGATTACTCCTACGAGCAGTACTTC
D gene: -; V gene: TRBV5-1; clone size: once; CDR3 length: 15; J gene: TRBJ1-2; CDR3 protein: CASSFSLSVSYGYTF; CDR3 DNA: TGCGCCAGCAGCTTTTCTTTGTCAGTCAGCTATGGCTACACCTTC
D gene: -; V gene: TRBV5-1; clone size: -; CDR3 length: 13; J gene: TRBJ2-7; CDR3 protein: CASSLGTTYEQYF; CDR3 DNA: TGCGCCAGCAGCTTGGGGACTACCTACGAGCAGTACTTC
D gene: -; V gene: TRBV6-4; clone size: -; CDR3 length: 13; J gene: TRBJ2-7; CDR3 protein: CASSYLLGGEQYF; CDR3 DNA: TGTGCCAGCAGTTACCTCCTCGGGGGCGAGCAGTACTTC
D gene: -; V gene: TRBV11-2; clone size: -; CDR3 length: 17; J gene: TRBJ2-2; CDR3 protein: CASSLVGRRGSTGELFF; CDR3 DNA: TGTGCCAGCAGCTTAGTGGGTCGCCGGGGTTCGACCGGGGAGCTGTTTTTT
D gene: -; V gene: TRBV28; clone size: -; CDR3 length: 14; J gene: TRBJ2-7; CDR3 protein: CASSSRDTNYEQYF; CDR3 DNA: TGTGCCAGCAGTTCTCGGGACACAAACTACGAGCAGTACTTC
D gene: TRBD2; V gene: TRBV7-2; clone size: -; CDR3 length: 16; J gene: TRBJ2-7; CDR3 protein: CASSLAGGGPSYEQYF; CDR3 DNA: TGTGCCAGCAGCTTAGCCGGGGGAGGGCCCTCCTACGAGCAGTACTTC
D gene: TRBD1; V gene: TRBV4-3; clone size: -; CDR3 length: 16; J gene: TRBJ1-6; CDR3 protein: CASSQDRGLERSPLHF; CDR3 DNA: TGCGCCAGCAGCCAAGACAGGGGGCTGGAACGATCACCCCTCCACTTT
D gene: TRBD2; V gene: TRBV7-8; clone size: -; CDR3 length: 13; J gene: TRBJ2-2; CDR3 protein: CASTASGVGELFF; CDR3 DNA: TGTGCCAGCACGGCTAGCGGGGTCGGGGAGCTGTTTTTT
D gene: TRBD1; V gene: TRBV27; clone size: once; CDR3 length: 14; J gene: TRBJ2-3; CDR3 protein: CASAHRDSTDTQYF; CDR3 DNA: TGTGCCAGCGCCCACCGGGACAGTACAGATACGCAGTATTTT
D gene: -; V gene: TRBV4-2; clone size: -; CDR3 length: 14; J gene: TRBJ1-2; CDR3 protein: CASSQEGRGFGYTF; CDR3 DNA: TGTGCCAGCAGCCAAGAAGGGCGGGGGTTTGGCTACACCTTC
D gene: -; V gene: TRBV28; clone size: -; CDR3 length: 15; J gene: TRBJ1-5; CDR3 protein: CASHSRPLGDQPQHF; CDR3 DNA: TGTGCCAGCCACTCCCGGCCTCTCGGGGATCAGCCCCAGCATTTT
D gene: -; V gene: TRBV7-9; clone size: -; CDR3 length: 15; J gene: TRBJ2-4; CDR3 protein: CASSLAEIAKNIQYF; CDR3 DNA: TGTGCCAGCAGCTTAGCGGAGATAGCCAAAAACATTCAGTACTTC
D gene: -; V gene: TRBV5-8; clone size: -; CDR3 length: 15; J gene: TRBJ2-7; CDR3 protein: CASSNREIPFNEQYF; CDR3 DNA: TGTGCCAGCAGTAACCGGGAAATACCCTTCAACGAGCAGTACTTC
D gene: -; V gene: TRBV7-9; clone size: -; CDR3 length: 15; J gene: TRBJ2-7; CDR3 protein: CASSLEQGQVGEQYF; CDR3 DNA: TGTGCCAGCAGCTTAGAACAGGGTCAGGTGGGTGAGCAGTACTTC
D gene: TRBD2; V gene: TRBV5-4; clone size: -; CDR3 length: 17; J gene: TRBJ2-5; CDR3 protein: CASSLASERGGRETQYF; CDR3 DNA: TGTGCCAGCAGCTTGGCCTCGGAGCGGGGGGGGAGAGAGACCCAGTACTTC
D gene: -; V gene: TRBV7-2; clone size: -; CDR3 length: 13; J gene: TRBJ2-7; CDR3 protein: CASSPQRDYEQYF; CDR3 DNA: TGTGCCAGCAGCCCGCAGAGGGACTACGAGCAGTACTTC
D gene: -; V gene: TRBV7-2; clone size: once; CDR3 length: 12; J gene: TRBJ2-5; CDR3 protein: CASSLDIETQYF; CDR3 DNA: TGTGCCAGCAGCTTAGATATAGAGACCCAGTACTTC
D gene: -; V gene: TRBV6-5; clone size: -; CDR3 length: 16; J gene: TRBJ2-7; CDR3 protein: CASSYSIPGNSYEQYF; CDR3 DNA: TGTGCCAGCAGTTACTCGATCCCGGGGAACTCCTACGAGCAGTACTTC
D gene: TRBD2; V gene: TRBV18; clone size: -; CDR3 length: 14; J gene: TRBJ2-3; CDR3 protein: CASSGREYTDTQYF; CDR3 DNA: TGTGCCAGCTCGGGGAGGGAATACACAGATACGCAGTATTTT
D gene: -; V gene: TRBV5-1; clone size: -; CDR3 length: 13; J gene: TRBJ1-5; CDR3 protein: CASSSVPNQPQHF; CDR3 DNA: TGCGCCAGCAGTTCGGTGCCTAATCAGCCCCAGCATTTT
D gene: -; V gene: TRBV27; clone size: -; CDR3 length: 15; J gene: TRBJ2-1; CDR3 protein: CASSLSRESLDEQFF; CDR3 DNA: TGTGCCAGCAGTTTGTCGCGGGAAAGTTTGGATGAGCAGTTCTTC
D gene: -; V gene: TRBV18; clone size: -; CDR3 length: 16; J gene: TRBJ1-4; CDR3 protein: CASSGQLLATNEKLFF; CDR3 DNA: TGTGCCAGCTCTGGACAGCTTCTCGCAACTAATGAAAAACTGTTTTTT
D gene: TRBD1; V gene: TRBV28; clone size: once; CDR3 length: 13; J gene: TRBJ2-5; CDR3 protein: CASMGQDRETQYF; CDR3 DNA: TGTGCCAGCATGGGACAGGATCGTGAGACCCAGTACTTC
D gene: TRBD1; V gene: TRBV4-3; clone size: -; CDR3 length: 17; J gene: TRBJ1-2; CDR3 protein: CASSQIHSETGYDGYTF; CDR3 DNA: TGCGCCAGCAGCCAAATACATTCCGAGACAGGGTATGATGGCTACACCTTC
D gene: -; V gene: TRBV6-5; clone size: -; CDR3 length: 13; J gene: TRBJ1-1; CDR3 protein: CASSYSGDAGAFF; CDR3 DNA: TGTGCCAGCAGTTATAGTGGGGATGCGGGCGCTTTCTTT
D gene: TRBD2; V gene: TRBV7-8; clone size: -; CDR3 length: 18; J gene: TRBJ2-2; CDR3 protein: CASSLFRLAGGNTGELFF; CDR3 DNA: TGTGCCAGCAGCTTATTCAGACTAGCGGGGGGAAACACCGGGGAGCTGTTTTTT
D gene: -; V gene: TRBV4-1; clone size: -; CDR3 length: 15; J gene: TRBJ1-1; CDR3 protein: CASRHTGGLNTEAFF; CDR3 DNA: TGCGCCAGCAGACACACCGGGGGACTGAACACTGAAGCTTTCTTT
D gene: -; V gene: TRBV5-1; clone size: once; CDR3 length: 17; J gene: TRBJ2-3; CDR3 protein: CASSLNLGRYETDTQYF; CDR3 DNA: TGCGCCAGCAGCTTGAATTTGGGCAGGTATGAGACAGATACGCAGTATTTT
D gene: TRBD2; V gene: TRBV11-2; clone size: once; CDR3 length: 17; J gene: TRBJ2-7; CDR3 protein: CASTLGQGLAGYGEQYF; CDR3 DNA: TGTGCCAGCACCCTAGGCCAGGGACTAGCGGGTTATGGGGAGCAGTACTTC
D gene: -; V gene: TRBV4-1; clone size: -; CDR3 length: 14; J gene: TRBJ2-6; CDR3 protein: CASSHYSGANVLTF; CDR3 DNA: TGCGCCAGCAGCCATTACTCTGGGGCCAACGTCCTGACTTTC
D gene: TRBD1; V gene: TRBV6-1; clone size: -; CDR3 length: 18; J gene: TRBJ1-3; CDR3 protein: CASSEVVWDRSSGNTIYF; CDR3 DNA: TGTGCCAGCAGTGAAGTCGTTTGGGACAGGAGCTCTGGAAACACCATATATTTT
D gene: -; V gene: TRBV9; clone size: once; CDR3 length: 15; J gene: TRBJ1-2; CDR3 protein: CASSVDWRSNYGYTF; CDR3 DNA: TGTGCCAGCAGCGTAGATTGGAGGTCTAACTATGGCTACACCTTC
D gene: -; V gene: TRBV28; clone size: -; CDR3 length: 15; J gene: TRBJ2-7; CDR3 protein: CASSSGGMDLYEQYF; CDR3 DNA: TGTGCCAGCAGTTCTGGAGGTATGGATCTCTACGAGCAGTACTTC
D gene: TRBD2; V gene: TRBV2; clone size: -; CDR3 length: 15; J gene: TRBJ2-7; CDR3 protein: CASSAEASGGYEQYF; CDR3 DNA: TGTGCCAGCAGTGCTGAGGCTAGCGGAGGATACGAGCAGTACTTC
D gene: TRBD1; V gene: TRBV6-5; clone size: -; CDR3 length: 13; J gene: TRBJ1-1; CDR3 protein: CASSWGTGTEAFF; CDR3 DNA: TGTGCCAGCAGTTGGGGGACAGGGACTGAAGCTTTCTTT
D gene: -; V gene: TRBV29-1; clone size: -; CDR3 length: 15; J gene: TRBJ1-1; CDR3 protein: CSVLHRTGMNTEAFF; CDR3 DNA: TGCAGCGTTCTTCACCGAACAGGGATGAACACTGAAGCTTTCTTT
D gene: -; V gene: TRBV27; clone size: few; CDR3 length: 14; J gene: TRBJ1-6; CDR3 protein: CASNLPHEGSPLHF; CDR3 DNA: TGTGCCAGCAACCTACCCCACGAGGGTTCACCCCTCCACTTT
D gene: -; V gene: TRBV27; clone size: -; CDR3 length: 13; J gene: TRBJ1-1; CDR3 protein: CASSFSIGEGAFF; CDR3 DNA: TGTGCCAGCAGTTTCTCCATCGGGGAAGGAGCTTTCTTT
D gene: TRBD1; V gene: TRBV28; clone size: once; CDR3 length: 15; J gene: TRBJ2-1; CDR3 protein: CASSTPGQGNNEQFF; CDR3 DNA: TGTGCCAGCAGCACCCCGGGACAGGGGAACAATGAGCAGTTCTTC
D gene: -; V gene: TRBV7-3; clone size: once; CDR3 length: 16; J gene: TRBJ2-7; CDR3 protein: CASSLFYAEGGYEQYF; CDR3 DNA: TGTGCCAGCAGCTTGTTCTATGCGGAAGGCGGGTACGAGCAGTACTTC
D gene: TRBD1; V gene: TRBV6-5; clone size: -; CDR3 length: 14; J gene: TRBJ2-5; CDR3 protein: CASRLGQVQETQYF; CDR3 DNA: TGTGCCAGCAGACTAGGACAGGTCCAAGAGACCCAGTACTTC
D gene: -; V gene: TRBV11-3; clone size: -; CDR3 length: 15; J gene: TRBJ2-5; CDR3 protein: CASSPTWGTGETQYF; CDR3 DNA: TGTGCCAGCAGCCCGACTTGGGGTACGGGGGAGACCCAGTACTTC
D gene: TRBD1; V gene: TRBV28; clone size: -; CDR3 length: 17; J gene: TRBJ1-1; CDR3 protein: CASSGGLAGQGYTEAFF; CDR3 DNA: TGTGCCAGCAGTGGAGGTTTAGCGGGACAGGGGTACACTGAAGCTTTCTTT
D gene: -; V gene: TRBV19; clone size: many; CDR3 length: 13; J gene: TRBJ2-2; CDR3 protein: CASSSGVPGELFF; CDR3 DNA: TGTGCCAGTAGTTCGGGGGTTCCCGGGGAGCTGTTTTTT
D gene: -; V gene: TRBV7-9; clone size: few; CDR3 length: 13; J gene: TRBJ2-7; CDR3 protein: CASNPQAHYEQYF; CDR3 DNA: TGTGCCAGCAACCCCCAGGCGCACTACGAGCAGTACTTC
D gene: -; V gene: TRBV5-1; clone size: -; CDR3 length: 14; J gene: TRBJ2-3; CDR3 protein: CASSLEPRTDTQYF; CDR3 DNA: TGCGCCAGCAGCTTGGAGCCTCGAACAGATACGCAGTATTTT
D gene: TRBD1; V gene: TRBV27; clone size: -; CDR3 length: 13; J gene: TRBJ1-2; CDR3 protein: CASSYRQGYGYTF; CDR3 DNA: TGTGCCAGCAGTTACCGACAGGGCTATGGCTACACCTTC
D gene: TRBD1; V gene: TRBV4-1; clone size: -; CDR3 length: 16; J gene: TRBJ2-5; CDR3 protein: CASSRSPDRAQETQYF; CDR3 DNA: TGCGCCAGCAGCCGAAGCCCCGACAGGGCTCAAGAGACCCAGTACTTC
D gene: TRBD1; V gene: TRBV9; clone size: once; CDR3 length: 15; J gene: TRBJ2-5; CDR3 protein: CASSGIDRARETQYF; CDR3 DNA: TGTGCCAGCAGCGGGATTGACAGGGCCCGAGAGACCCAGTACTTC